The next 25 T cell receptor beta chains were all read from a single sample in a study of cytomegalovirus exposure and HLA in healthy donors. The study ran its PCR with 60 Vbeta and 13 Jbeta primers. Assay: immunoSEQ multiplex PCR; the TCRdb copy retains only in-frame clones and omits some. The table shows more than 85,000 clones, with about 74% occurring only once. The sample consisted of PBMCs. These receptors all stem from a female donor in good health and CMV-seronegative.

The chain links TRBV6-5 to TRBJ2-7; 10 bases match TRBD2. J was trimmed by 2 bases and V by 6 bases; bases with no gene match: 4. This CDR3 is 14 amino acids long. The germline gives CDR1 MNHEY, CDR2 SVGAGI. Here the CDR3 DNA reads TGTGCCAGCAGCCGACTAGCGGGTACCTACGAGCAGTACTTC. Translation: CASSRLAGTYEQYF.

To note about this clone: One end of the junction fails to match germline, which may point to a read error. The chain employs TRBV7-7 and TRBJ2-7, with TRBD1 matching over 8 bases. The CDR3 loop spans 17 amino acids. From germline, CDR1 is SSHAT and CDR2 FNYEAQ (reference sequence). DNA of the CDR3: TGTGCTAGCAGCTTAGGGTCTCCTGGACAGGGTAGTTGGGAGCAGTACTTC. It yields the protein CASSLGSPGQGSWEQYF.

The rearrangement uses TRBV6-5 and TRBJ2-4; a possible D gene is TRBD2 (5 bases). The CDR3 has 14 residues. V was trimmed by 7 bases and J by 3 bases, leaving 13 bases between them. The germline V gene has CDR1 MNHEY and CDR2 SVGAGI. The CDR3 DNA follows: TGTGCCAGCAAAACTCTCCGGGACAAAAACATTCAGTACTTC. It codes for CASKTLRDKNIQYF.

J is TRBJ2-3 and V is TRBV28, with 8 bases matching TRBD2. Germline V gene sequence: CDR1 MDHEN, CDR2 SYDVKM. CDR3 length equals 17 residues. Trimming at V came to 5 bases and at J to 3 bases, leaving 13 bases not matched to a gene. The CDR3 region has the DNA TGTGCCAGCAGTCCCTTCCTTAGCGGGGAGGTTACAGATACGCAGTATTTT. This codes for CASSPFLSGEVTDTQYF.

The gene calls are TRBV10-3 and TRBJ2-1; TRBD2 matches 14 bases. Trimming at V came to 8 bases and at J to 0 bases, leaving 3 bases not matched to a gene. Germline-derived CDR1 and CDR2 are ENHRY and SYGVKD. This CDR3 has 16 residues. DNA of the CDR3: TGTGCCATCGGGGGGACTAGCGGGAGCTCCTACAATGAGCAGTTCTTC. This translates into CAIGGTSGSSYNEQFF.

The rearrangement uses TRBV6-5 and TRBJ1-4; 7 bases fit TRBD1. Trimming cost V 4 bases and J 7 bases; bases outside gene matches: 6. Germline V gives CDR1 MNHEY, CDR2 SVGAGI. The length of the CDR3 is 14 residues. The CDR3 reads CASSSWTGGEKLFF. CDR3 coding DNA: TGTGCCAGCAGTTCCTGGACAGGCGGTGAAAAACTGTTTTTT.

The chain is built from TRBV5-6 and TRBJ2-1; no definite D call. The CDR3 spans 14 residues. Deletions cut 4 bases from V and 8 bases from J, with 16 bases between. The germline CDR1 and CDR2 sequences are SGHDT and YYEEEE. This CDR3 reads CASSLHSGPHEQFF. DNA for the CDR3: TGTGCCAGCAGCCTCCATTCAGGTCCCCATGAGCAGTTCTTC.

This chain links TRBV6-1 with TRBJ2-7; TRBD2 matches at 13 bases. The germline V gene encodes CDR1 MNHNS and CDR2 SASEGT. The trim removed 7 bases at V and 6 bases at J, leaving 3 bases unmatched. The CDR3 loop spans 13 amino acids. This CDR3 is CASKLAGGAEQYF. Here the CDR3 DNA reads TGTGCCAGCAAACTAGCGGGAGGGGCCGAGCAGTACTTC.

J is TRBJ2-7 and V is TRBV19; 7 positions match TRBD1. This CDR3 is 14 amino acids long. In germline, CDR1 is LNHDA, CDR2 SQIVND (reference sequence). The trim removed 5 bases at V and 4 bases at J, leaving 8 bases unmatched. The CDR3 nucleotides are TGTGCCAGTAGTCCGTACAGGGGTTCTTACGAGCAGTACTTC. This translates into CASSPYRGSYEQYF.

The chain has TRBV19 and TRBJ2-3, with TRBD2 matching 12 bases. CDR1 and CDR2 from the germline V gene are LNHDA and SQIVND (reference sequence). The J segment lost 1 base and the V segment lost 6 bases, leaving 5 bases of the junction unmatched. The CDR3 has 16 amino acids. As DNA, the CDR3 is TGTGCCAGTAGCGGACTAGCGGGATATGGCACAGATACGCAGTATTTT. Its protein is CASSGLAGYGTDTQYF.

This clone was picked up a small number of times. This rearrangement joins TRBV18 to TRBJ2-1; D not resolved. V dropped 8 bases and J dropped 5 bases, with 4 bases sitting between them. This CDR3 has 10 amino acids. Germline assignment: CDR1 KGHSH and CDR2 LQKENI. CDR3 in amino acids: CASRDNEQFF. CDR3 nucleotides: TGTGCCAGCAGAGACAATGAGCAGTTCTTC. Combining the CDR3 with reference TRBV18 and TRBJ2-1 gives the whole variable domain NAGVMQNPRHLVRRRGQEARLRCSPMKGHSHVYWYRQLPEEGLKFMVYLQKENIIDESGMPKERFSAEFPKEGPSILRIQQVVRGDSAAYFCASRDNEQFFGPGTRLTVL.

The rearrangement links TRBV9 to TRBJ1-2; 10 bases fit TRBD1. The CDR3 consists of 16 residues. V dropped 3 bases and J dropped 5; count of bases not matched to a gene: 10. Germline V gene lookup returns CDR1 SGDLS and CDR2 YYNGEE. The CDR3 nucleotides read TGTGCCAGCAGCGCCCCCGGGACAGGGGTAAGGTATGGCTACACCTTC. Amino acids: CASSAPGTGVRYGYTF. Full variable domain (outside the CDR3, taken from reference TRBV9 and TRBJ1-2): DSGVTQTPKHLITATGQRVTLRCSPRSGDLSVYWYQQSLDQGLQFLIQYYNGEERAKGNILERFSAQQFPDLHSELNLSSLELGDSALYFCASSAPGTGVRYGYTFGSGTRLTVV.

Here the CDR3 DNA reads TGTGCCAGCAGCTTTAAGCAAAGAGGCCTGAGCTCCTACGAGCAGTACTTC. It codes for CASSFKQRGLSSYEQYF. The V call is TRBV7-8, the J call TRBJ2-5, with D unresolved. The end of the DNA is better explained by TRBJ2-7, so the J call may be wrong. The CDR3 sequence is 17 residues long. Germline V lookup: CDR1 SGHVS, CDR2 FQNEAQ.

This clone was seen a few times. CDR3 sequence reads: CSVELGRVVAFF. The CDR3 bases are TGCAGCGTTGAACTGGGCAGGGTAGTAGCTTTCTTT. The rearrangement uses TRBV29-1 and TRBJ1-1; D is perhaps TRBD1 (5 bases). Trimming removed 2 bases at V and 10 bases at J, with 14 bases between. CDR3 length: 12 residues. CDR1 and CDR2 from the germline V gene are SQVTM and ANQGSEA.

The chain is built from TRBV16 and TRBJ2-7; D is possibly TRBD2 (6 bases). Germline V gene sequence: CDR1 KGHSY, CDR2 FQNENV. V was cut by 8 bases and J by 6 bases, with 8 bases left in between. This CDR3 is 10 amino acids long. CDR3 loop: CASGGTEQYF. The CDR3 nucleotides are TGTGCCAGCGGCGGGACCGAGCAGTACTTC.

The chain uses TRBV5-6 and TRBJ2-5; 13 nucleotides agree with TRBD2. The CDR3 length is 17 residues. Trimming removed 0 bases from V and 5 bases from J; junction bases left unmatched: 7. Germline CDR1 and CDR2: SGHDT and YYEEEE. CDR3 loop: CASSLDGLAGVRETQYF. Written as DNA, the CDR3 is TGTGCCAGCAGCTTGGATGGACTAGCGGGAGTGCGTGAGACCCAGTACTTC.

This clone came up once. This rearrangement joins TRBV7-9 to TRBJ2-3; D is unclear. The CDR3 consists of 11 residues. Germline V gene data show CDR1 as SEHNR and CDR2 as FQNEAQ (reference sequence). The V and J ends lost 5 bases and 5 bases respectively, with 5 bases between them. The CDR3: CASSPQDTQYF. CDR3 DNA: TGTGCCAGCAGCCCCCAAGATACGCAGTATTTT.

V is TRBV10-1 and J is TRBJ2-7, with 12 nucleotides matching TRBD1. The CDR3 runs 15 residues. The V gene end was trimmed by 6 bases and the J gene end by 6 bases; junction bases not matched to a gene: 9. CDR1 is WNHNN and CDR2 is SYGVQD in the germline V gene (reference sequence). CDR3 nucleotide sequence: TGCGCCAGCAGGGGGAAGGGACAGGGGGCGAGCGAGCAGTACTTC. It codes for CASRGKGQGASEQYF.

The chain is built from TRBV5-1 and TRBJ1-1, with D possibly being TRBD1 (6 bases). V was trimmed by 1 base and J by 7 bases, leaving 14 bases between them. Germline CDR1 reads SGHRS; CDR2 reads YFSETQ. This CDR3 is built from 14 residues. CDR3 in DNA: TGCGCCAGCAGCTTGACAGGGTCGACGGGTGAAGCTTTCTTT. Protein product: CASSLTGSTGEAFF.

This clone came up a few times. This sequence joins TRBV2 and TRBJ2-7; no firm D call. The CDR3 runs to 15 residues. In germline, CDR1 is SNHLY, CDR2 FYNNEI. Trimming removed 2 bases at V and 6 bases at J, with 17 bases between. The CDR3 region is CASSESPGRASEQYF. DNA for the CDR3: TGTGCCAGCAGTGAAAGCCCAGGAAGAGCCTCCGAGCAGTACTTC.

CDR3 sequence reads: CASSPTRSASSYEQYF. CDR3 bases: TGTGCCAGCTCACCTACACGGTCCGCTAGCTCCTACGAGCAGTACTTC. This chain joins TRBV18 and TRBJ2-7; D is undetermined. The CDR3 totals 16 residues. CDR1 is KGHSH and CDR2 is LQKENI in the germline V gene. Trimming took off 3 bases at V and 0 bases at J, with 15 bases between the two ends.

This sequence joins TRBV19 and TRBJ2-2, with D possibly TRBD1 on 5 matching bases. This CDR3 has 14 residues. V gave up 8 bases and J gave up 7 bases, with 17 bases separating them. Germline CDR1 reads LNHDA; CDR2 reads SQIVND (reference sequence). CDR3 in amino acids: CASSFQGASGELFF. As DNA, the CDR3 is TGTGCCAGTTCCTTTCAAGGGGCCAGCGGGGAGCTGTTTTTT.

This clone has a single count. The rearrangement joins TRBV11-3 to TRBJ1-5; 7 bases map to TRBD1. Trimming removed 8 bases from V and 6 bases from J; junction bases left unmatched: 10. CDR1 is SGHNT and CDR2 is YENEEA in the germline V gene. The CDR3 is 14 residues long. CDR3 sequence: CASPRGRVSQPQHF. In nucleotides, the CDR3 is TGTGCCAGCCCGAGGGGGCGGGTGAGTCAGCCCCAGCATTTT.

This chain links TRBV19 with TRBJ1-1, with 7 bases lining up with TRBD1. The CDR3 sequence is 14 residues long. The junction had 5 bases not matched to a gene; V was cut back by 6 bases and J by 1 base. CDR1 LNHDA and CDR2 SQIVND come from the germline V gene (reference sequence). The CDR3 region is CASSLDRWNTEAFF. The DNA of the CDR3 is TGTGCCAGTAGCTTGGACAGGTGGAACACTGAAGCTTTCTTT.

This chain joins TRBV18 and TRBJ1-4; D is unclear. Trimming left V 4 bases short and J 8 bases short, with 11 bases between. The CDR3 is 13 amino acids. Germline V gene data show CDR1 as KGHSH and CDR2 as LQKENI. CDR3 sequence reads: CASSLALKEKLFF. The CDR3 DNA reads as TGTGCCAGCTCACTAGCATTAAAGGAAAAACTGTTTTTT. The complete variable domain, with remaining parts taken from reference TRBV18 and TRBJ1-4, reads NAGVMQNPRHLVRRRGQEARLRCSPMKGHSHVYWYRQLPEEGLKFMVYLQKENIIDESGMPKERFSAEFPKEGPSILRIQQVVRGDSAAYFCASSLALKEKLFFGSGTQLSVL.